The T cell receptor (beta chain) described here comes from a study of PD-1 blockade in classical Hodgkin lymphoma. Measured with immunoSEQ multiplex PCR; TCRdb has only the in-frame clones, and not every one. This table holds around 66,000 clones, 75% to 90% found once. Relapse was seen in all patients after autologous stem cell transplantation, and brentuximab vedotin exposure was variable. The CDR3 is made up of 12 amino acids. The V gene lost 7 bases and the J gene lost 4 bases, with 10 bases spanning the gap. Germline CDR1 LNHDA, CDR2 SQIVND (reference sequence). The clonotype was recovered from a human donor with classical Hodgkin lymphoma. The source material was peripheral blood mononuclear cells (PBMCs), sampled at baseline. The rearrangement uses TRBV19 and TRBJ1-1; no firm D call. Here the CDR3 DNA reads TGTGCCAGTAACGGTGCTTTCACTGAAGCTTTCTTT. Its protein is CASNGAFTEAFF. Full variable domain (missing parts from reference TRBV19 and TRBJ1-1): DGGITQSPKYLFRKEGQNVTLSCEQNLNHDAMYWYRQDPGQGLRLIYYSQIVNDFQKGDIAEGYSVSREKKESFPLTVTSAQKNPTAFYLCASNGAFTEAFFGQGTRLTVV.